The 9 T cell receptor beta chains presented below share a single source sample, sequenced in a study of blood T cell repertoires in COVID-19. Clones were sequenced by immunoSEQ multiplex PCR, and TCRdb holds only the in-frame ones, with some missing. The sample consists of some 27,000 clones, 70% to 90% of them appearing once. The specimen sequenced was peripheral blood. Receptors originate from a human donor in a cohort sampled during active COVID-19.

J is TRBJ1-2 and V is TRBV28; the match to TRBD1 covers 9 bases. V lost 6 bases to trimming and J lost 6 bases; unmatched junction nucleotides: 11. The germline CDR1 and CDR2 sequences are MDHEN and SYDVKM. CDR3 length: 15 amino acids. CDR3 sequence (DNA): TGTGCCAGCAGCTCTCCGGGACAGGGATCTCATGGCTACACCTTC. Amino acids: CASSSPGQGSHGYTF.

As DNA, the CDR3 is TGTGCCAGCAGCTATAGCGGGGATGGCACAGATACGCAGTATTTT. Protein: CASSYSGDGTDTQYF. This rearrangement joins TRBV9 to TRBJ2-3; 8 bases match TRBD2. This CDR3 contains 15 residues. After removal of 4 bases from V and 1 base from J, the junction contained 5 bases not matched to a gene. Germline CDR1 reads SGDLS; CDR2 reads YYNGEE.

The rearrangement links TRBV6-6 to TRBJ1-5; 7 bases are shared with TRBD1. Germline lookup yields CDR1 MNHNY and CDR2 SVGAGI (reference sequence). There are 16 residues in the CDR3. Losses at the gene ends were 5 bases for V and 2 bases for J; bases not matched to a gene: 9. The CDR3 reads CASSRRGQVGNQPQHF. CDR3 bases: TGTGCCAGCAGTCGAAGAGGACAGGTGGGCAATCAGCCCCAGCATTTT.

The rearrangement uses TRBV5-1 and TRBJ1-1, with a tentative D call TRBD1 (5 bases). The CDR3 spans 14 residues. Germline assignment: CDR1 SGHRS and CDR2 YFSETQ. V lost 4 bases to trimming and J lost 4 bases, with 14 bases between them. The CDR3 DNA follows: TGCGCCAGCAGCCCCCTAGGGGAGGTCACTGAAGCTTTCTTT. Protein: CASSPLGEVTEAFF.

The chain recombines TRBV18 with TRBJ1-4; D might be TRBD1 (6 bases). With 6 bases removed from V and 8 bases from J, the gap between germline ends came to 19 bases. Germline values: CDR1 KGHSH, CDR2 LQKENI. CDR3 size: 15 residues. The CDR3 DNA reads TGTGCCAGCTCCCCGTCAACAGGGTTCGGCGAAAAACTGTTTTTT. Its protein is CASSPSTGFGEKLFF.

This sequence joins TRBV7-9 and TRBJ2-2, with D possibly being TRBD2 (6 bases). CDR1 is SEHNR, CDR2 FQNEAQ, per germline (reference sequence). The CDR3 contains 17 residues. Trimming left V 7 bases short and J 1 base short, with 19 bases between. The CDR3 coding sequence is TGTGCCAGCACCGGATGGAAGTGGGGGGAGAACACCGGGGAGCTGTTTTTT. Residues: CASTGWKWGENTGELFF.

The V call is TRBV21-1, the J call TRBJ1-6; TRBD1, the table's D call, was not compared with the DNA. TRBV21-1 is listed as a pseudogene. This CDR3 has 17 residues. The CDR3 is CASSSRFWGRQNSPLHF. The DNA of the CDR3 is TGTGCCAGCAGCTCCCGTTTTTGGGGCCGACAGAATTCACCCCTCCACTTT.

The chain links TRBV19 to TRBJ1-5; possibly TRBD1 for D (6 bases). With 7 bases removed from V and 0 bases from J, the gap between germline ends came to 22 bases. CDR3 length: 18 residues. The germline gives CDR1 LNHDA, CDR2 SQIVND (reference sequence). CDR3 DNA: TGTGCCAGTAATCCGTCGGGACATTATATTGTTAGCAATCAGCCCCAGCATTTT. Translated: CASNPSGHYIVSNQPQHF.

The chain is built from TRBV5-5 and TRBJ2-7; 7 bases map to TRBD1. The CDR3 covers 16 residues. The germline V gene encodes CDR1 SGHKS and CDR2 YYEKEE (reference sequence). J was trimmed by 1 base and V by 4 bases; bases with no gene match: 11. The CDR3: CASSAETWDRSYEQYF. CDR3 DNA: TGTGCCAGCAGCGCCGAGACGTGGGACAGATCCTACGAGCAGTACTTC.